This TCR beta chain originates from a study of T cells after yellow fever vaccination. Study-level findings and limits: Abundant clonotypes (contaminants from the bulk population) could be present in FACS-sorted repertoires. Primary-vaccination clones mostly resurfaced post-booster (nearly 97% CD4, 75% to 90% CD8).

Concerning this clonotype: Its matching antigen is unknown.

The V and J ends lost 4 bases and 2 bases respectively, with 8 bases between them. This CDR3 has 12 residues. Per germline, CDR1 DFQATT and CDR2 SNEGSKA (reference sequence). MiXCR, applied by TCRdb to the 5' RACE reads, yields one record per CDR3 protein. The data show approximately 450,000 distinct CDR3 sequences, with around 20% seen just once and 15% to 20% held by the top ten. This specimen consisted of PBMCs, obtained before the yellow fever booster vaccination. This chain links TRBV20-1 with TRBJ1-1; no firm D call. This sequence originates from a man between 18 and 29 years old who received the YFV17D yellow fever vaccine. CDR3 in DNA: TGCAGTGCTAAAGACTTTAACACTGAAGCTTTCTTT. This encodes CSAKDFNTEAFF.